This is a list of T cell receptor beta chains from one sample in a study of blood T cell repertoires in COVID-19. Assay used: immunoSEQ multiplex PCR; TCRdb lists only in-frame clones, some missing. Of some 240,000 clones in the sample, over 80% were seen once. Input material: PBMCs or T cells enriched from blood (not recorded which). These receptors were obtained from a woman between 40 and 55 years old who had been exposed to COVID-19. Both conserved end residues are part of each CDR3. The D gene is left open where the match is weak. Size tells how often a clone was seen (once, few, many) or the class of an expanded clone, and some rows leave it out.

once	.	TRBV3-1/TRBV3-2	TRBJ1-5	CASSQGYGSMEPQHF	TGTGCCAGCAGCCAAGGGTACGGGAGTATGGAGCCCCAGCATTTT
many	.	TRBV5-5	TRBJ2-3	CASSHQRSTDTQYF	TGTGCCAGCAGCCACCAACGGAGCACAGATACGCAGTATTTT
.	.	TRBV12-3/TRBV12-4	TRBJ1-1	CASSPLMNTEAFF	TGTGCCAGCAGTCCCCTTATGAACACTGAAGCTTTCTTT
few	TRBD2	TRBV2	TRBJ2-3	CASTGGTDTQYF	TGTGCCAGCACGGGAGGGACAGATACGCAGTATTTT
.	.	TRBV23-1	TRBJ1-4	CASSERGRVATNEKLFF	TGCGCCAGCAGTGAAAGGGGTAGGGTCGCAACTAATGAAAAACTGTTTTTT
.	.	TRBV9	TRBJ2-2	CASSSTGRETEGELFF	TGTGCCAGCAGCAGTACAGGGAGGGAGACTGAAGGGGAGCTGTTTTTT
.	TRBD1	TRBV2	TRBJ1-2	CASSEDRGRGYTF	TGTGCCAGCAGTGAAGACAGGGGACGCGGCTACACCTTC
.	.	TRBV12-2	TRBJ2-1	CASRLNSWDTQTSSYNEQFF	TGTGCAAGTCGCTTAAATTCATGGGACACCCAAACCAGCTCCTACAATGAGCAGTTCTTC
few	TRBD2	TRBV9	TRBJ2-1	CASSDSPTSGRAFGNEQFF	TGTGCCAGCAGCGATAGTCCAACTAGCGGGAGGGCGTTTGGCAATGAGCAGTTCTTC
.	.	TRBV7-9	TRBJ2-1	CASSFGLNEQFF	TGTGCCAGCAGCTTTGGGCTTAATGAGCAGTTCTTC
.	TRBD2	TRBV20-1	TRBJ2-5	CSASKGSGRGETQYF	TGCAGTGCTAGTAAAGGGAGCGGGAGGGGGGAGACCCAGTACTTC
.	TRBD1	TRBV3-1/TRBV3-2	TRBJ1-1	CASSLSRDRGTEAFF	TGTGCCAGCAGCCTGAGCCGGGACAGGGGGACTGAAGCTTTCTTT
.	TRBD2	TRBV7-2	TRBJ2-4	CASTRGGTKNIQYF	TGTGCCAGCACCCGCGGGGGGACCAAAAACATTCAGTACTTC
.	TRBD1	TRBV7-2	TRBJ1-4	CASSPHRGEKLFF	TGTGCCAGCAGCCCCCACAGGGGAGAAAAACTGTTTTTT
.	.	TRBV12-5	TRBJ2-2	CASGFYPPRGDGELFF	TGTGCTAGTGGTTTTTACCCCCCGCGCGGGGACGGGGAGCTGTTTTTT
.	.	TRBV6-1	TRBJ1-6	CASSEGQGSPIPNSPLHF	TGTGCCAGCAGTGAAGGTCAGGGGTCACCTATCCCTAATTCACCCCTCCACTTT
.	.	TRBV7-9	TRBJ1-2	CASSFYPGFYGYTF	TGTGCCAGCAGCTTTTACCCAGGCTTCTATGGCTACACCTTC
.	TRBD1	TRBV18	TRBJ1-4	CASSRGSGTGEKLFF	TGTGCCAGCTCACGAGGGTCCGGGACAGGGGAGAAACTGTTTTTT
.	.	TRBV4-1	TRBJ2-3	CASSQVYTDSTDTQYF	TGCGCCAGCAGCCAAGTCTACACAGACAGCACAGATACGCAGTATTTT
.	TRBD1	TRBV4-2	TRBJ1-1	CASSQAQGEGTEAFF	TGTGCCAGCAGCCAAGCACAGGGGGAAGGAACTGAAGCTTTCTTT
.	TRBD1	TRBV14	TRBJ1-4	CASSLRGTGNEKLFF	TGTGCCAGCAGCCTCCGAGGGACAGGCAATGAAAAACTGTTTTTT
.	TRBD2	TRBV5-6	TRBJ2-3	CASSFPTSSKKNTQYF	TGTGCCAGCAGCTTCCCGACTAGCTCCAAGAAAAATACGCAGTATTTT
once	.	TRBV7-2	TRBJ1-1	CASSLAPQGGEAFF	TGTGCCAGCAGCTTAGCGCCTCAAGGGGGTGAAGCTTTCTTT
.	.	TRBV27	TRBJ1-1	CASSPTWDSEAFF	TGTGCCAGCAGTCCTACCTGGGACTCTGAAGCTTTCTTT
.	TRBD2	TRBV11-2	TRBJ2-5	CASSIPMGGESETQYF	TGTGCCAGCAGCATCCCTATGGGAGGGGAATCGGAGACCCAGTACTTC
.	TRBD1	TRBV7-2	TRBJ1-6	CASSLVHRGGTYNSPLHF	TGTGCCAGCAGCTTAGTCCACAGGGGAGGTACCTATAATTCACCCCTCCACTTT